The clone carrying this TCR beta chain was recorded at least ten times. This sample stems from a study of regulatory T cells in long-lasting Graves disease. Building of the TCR beta libraries involved iRepertoire HTBI primers and Arm-PCR of CDR3 regions. TCRdb reprocessed the multiplex PCR reads with MiXCR, giving one entry per CDR3 protein. The data show roughly 560,000 distinct CDR3 sequences, around 12% seen once. CDR1 and CDR2 from the germline V gene are LGHDT and YNNKEL (reference sequence). The CDR3 length is 15 residues. J gave up 2 bases and V 4 bases, and 8 bases lay outside the gene matches. Indicated time point: newly diagnosed GD, antithyroid drugs for less than 3 months. PBMC RNA served as the TCR library source. The same sample was also studied in work on T cells in Graves' hyperthyroidism and ophthalmopathy.

The chain is built from TRBV3-1 and TRBJ2-7; TRBD2 matches at 7 bases. The sequence was collected from a woman aged 25 to 39 with Graves disease. The sequences come from peripheral blood mononuclear cells (PBMCs), collected at new diagnosis, from a patient treated with antithyroid drugs. For the CDR3, the DNA is TGTGCCAGCAGCCCTACTACAGCGGGGACCTACGAGCAGTACTTC. This codes for CASSPTTAGTYEQYF.